This T cell receptor (beta chain) originates from a study of blood T cell repertoires in COVID-19. Study context: Sites across the United States, Italy and Spain contributed samples from acute and convalescent COVID-19. Sources were T cells, B-cell-depleted T cells, or PBMCs; the material itself was cDNA or gDNA.

In the original analysis: Amplification with reference gene primers provided the estimates of nucleated cell counts. TCRdb's copy holds only in-frame clones and misses some; the assay was immunoSEQ multiplex PCR. The DNA was the basis for D and trimming; V, J and clone size are from that table. The repertoire has almost 35,000 clones, roughly 88% of them found once; the top ten carry 13% to 15%. V lost 4 bases and J lost 2, with 11 bases in between. Germline loops: CDR1 SGHDT, CDR2 YYEEEE. This CDR3 has 14 residues. Material: peripheral blood. This receptor was obtained from a man aged 60 to 75 with active COVID-19. The V and J genes are TRBV5-6 and TRBJ2-3; D is unclear. The CDR3 loop reads CASSRNRATDTQYF. The CDR3 coding sequence is TGTGCCAGCAGCCGTAACAGAGCCACAGATACGCAGTATTTT.